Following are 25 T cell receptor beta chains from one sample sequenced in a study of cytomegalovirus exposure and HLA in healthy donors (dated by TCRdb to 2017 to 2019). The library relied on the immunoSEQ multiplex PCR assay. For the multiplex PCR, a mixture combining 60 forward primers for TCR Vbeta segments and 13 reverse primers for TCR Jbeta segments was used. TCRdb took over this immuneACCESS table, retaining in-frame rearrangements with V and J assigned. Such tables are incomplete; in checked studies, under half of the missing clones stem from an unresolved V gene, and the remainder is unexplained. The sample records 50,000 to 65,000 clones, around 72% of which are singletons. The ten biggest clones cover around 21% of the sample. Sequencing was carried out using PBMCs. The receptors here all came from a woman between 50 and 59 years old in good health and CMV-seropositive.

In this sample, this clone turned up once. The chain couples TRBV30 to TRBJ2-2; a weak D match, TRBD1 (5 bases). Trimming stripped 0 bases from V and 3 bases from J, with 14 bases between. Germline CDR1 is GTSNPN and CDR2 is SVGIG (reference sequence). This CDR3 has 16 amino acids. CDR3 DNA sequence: TGTGCCTGGAGTGTACGTCGCAGGGCGCACACCGGGGAGCTGTTTTTT. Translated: CAWSVRRRAHTGELFF.

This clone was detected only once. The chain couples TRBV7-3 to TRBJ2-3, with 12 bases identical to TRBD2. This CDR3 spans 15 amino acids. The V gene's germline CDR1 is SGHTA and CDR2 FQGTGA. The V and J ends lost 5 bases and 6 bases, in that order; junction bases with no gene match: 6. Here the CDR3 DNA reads TGTGCCAGCAGCCCACGAGGACTAGCGGGGGATACGCAGTATTTT. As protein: CASSPRGLAGDTQYF.

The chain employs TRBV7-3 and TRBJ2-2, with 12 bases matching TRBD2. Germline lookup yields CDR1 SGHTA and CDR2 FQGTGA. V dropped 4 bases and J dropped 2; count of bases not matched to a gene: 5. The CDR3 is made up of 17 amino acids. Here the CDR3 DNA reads TGTGCCAGCAGCTCGTCTAGCGGGAGGGTCAACACCGGGGAGCTGTTTTTT. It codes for CASSSSSGRVNTGELFF. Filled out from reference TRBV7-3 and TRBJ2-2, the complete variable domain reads GAGVSQTPSNKVTEKGKYVELRCDPISGHTALYWYRQSLGQGPEFLIYFQGTGAADDSGLPNDRFFAVRPEGSVSTLKIQRTERGDSAVYLCASSSSSGRVNTGELFFGEGSRLTVL.

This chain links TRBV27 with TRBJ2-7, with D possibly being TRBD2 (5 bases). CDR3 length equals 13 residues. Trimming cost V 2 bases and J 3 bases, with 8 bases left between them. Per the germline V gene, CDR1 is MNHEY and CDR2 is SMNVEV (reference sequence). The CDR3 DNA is TGTGCCAGCAGTTTAAAGACTAACTACGAGCAGTACTTC. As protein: CASSLKTNYEQYF.

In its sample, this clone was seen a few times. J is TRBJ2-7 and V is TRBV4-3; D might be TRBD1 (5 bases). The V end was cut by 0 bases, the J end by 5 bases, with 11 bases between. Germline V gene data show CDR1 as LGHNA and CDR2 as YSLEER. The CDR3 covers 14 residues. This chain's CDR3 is CASSQEAGWNEQYF. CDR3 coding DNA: TGCGCCAGCAGCCAAGAAGCAGGGTGGAACGAGCAGTACTTC.

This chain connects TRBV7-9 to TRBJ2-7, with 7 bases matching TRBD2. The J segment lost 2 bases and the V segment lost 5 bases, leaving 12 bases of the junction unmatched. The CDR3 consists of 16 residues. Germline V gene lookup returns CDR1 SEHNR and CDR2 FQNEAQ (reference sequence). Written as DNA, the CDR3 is TGTGCCAGCAGCCAGGAAACTAGCGCAAAACCCTACGAGCAGTACTTC. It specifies CASSQETSAKPYEQYF.

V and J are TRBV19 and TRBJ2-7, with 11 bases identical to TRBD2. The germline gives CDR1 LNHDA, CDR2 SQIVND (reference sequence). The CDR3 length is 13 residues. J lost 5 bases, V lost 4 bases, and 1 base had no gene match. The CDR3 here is CASSRGLADEQYF. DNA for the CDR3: TGTGCCAGTAGTAGGGGACTAGCGGACGAGCAGTACTTC.

In DNA, the CDR3 is TGTGCCAGCAGCTTAATGGCGGGTGAGCAGTTCTTC. Amino acids: CASSLMAGEQFF. The V call is TRBV7-9, the J call TRBJ2-1; D is perhaps TRBD2 (5 bases). This CDR3 region has 12 residues. Germline CDR1 is SEHNR and CDR2 is FQNEAQ (reference sequence). Deletions cut 2 bases from V and 9 bases from J, with 8 bases between.

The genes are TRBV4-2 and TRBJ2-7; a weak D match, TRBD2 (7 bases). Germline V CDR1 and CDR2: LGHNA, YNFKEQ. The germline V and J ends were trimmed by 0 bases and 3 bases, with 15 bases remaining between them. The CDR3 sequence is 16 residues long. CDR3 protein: CASSQESSGDNYEQYF. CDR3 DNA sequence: TGTGCCAGCAGCCAAGAGAGCAGCGGGGACAACTACGAGCAGTACTTC.

Here the CDR3 reads CASSVLAGGTQETQYF. In DNA, the CDR3 is TGTGCCAGCAGCGTACTAGCGGGGGGGACACAAGAGACCCAGTACTTC. This chain connects TRBV9 to TRBJ2-5; TRBD2 agrees at 12 bases. V was pared by 1 base and J by 2 bases, with 3 bases of the junction left unmatched. The CDR3 spans 16 residues. Germline-derived CDR1 and CDR2 are SGDLS and YYNGEE.

The CDR3 region is CASSLGQGIHQPQHF. DNA of the CDR3: TGCGCCAGCAGCTTAGGACAGGGAATTCATCAGCCCCAGCATTTT. This sequence joins TRBV5-1 and TRBJ1-5; 8 bases fit TRBD1. Trimming cost V 2 bases and J 5 bases; bases outside gene matches: 6. This CDR3 spans 15 amino acids. CDR1 and CDR2 from the germline V gene are SGHRS and YFSETQ.

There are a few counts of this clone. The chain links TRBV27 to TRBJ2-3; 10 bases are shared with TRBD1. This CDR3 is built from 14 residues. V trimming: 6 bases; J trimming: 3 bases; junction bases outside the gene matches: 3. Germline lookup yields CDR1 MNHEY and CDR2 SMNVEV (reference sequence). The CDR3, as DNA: TGTGCCAGCAGCCGACAGGGGGCTACAGATACGCAGTATTTT. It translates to CASSRQGATDTQYF.

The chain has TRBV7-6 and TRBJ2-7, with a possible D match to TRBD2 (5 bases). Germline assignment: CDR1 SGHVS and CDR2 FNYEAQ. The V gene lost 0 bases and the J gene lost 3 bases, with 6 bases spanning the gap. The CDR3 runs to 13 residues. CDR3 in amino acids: CASSLAGDYEQYF. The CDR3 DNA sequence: TGTGCCAGCAGCTTAGCCGGGGACTACGAGCAGTACTTC.

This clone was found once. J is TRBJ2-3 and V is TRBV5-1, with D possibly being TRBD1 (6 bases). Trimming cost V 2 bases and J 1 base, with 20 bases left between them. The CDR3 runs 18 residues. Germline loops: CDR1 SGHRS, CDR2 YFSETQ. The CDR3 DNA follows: TGCGCCAGCAGCTTCCGTTTGGGGGCTGGGTTAGGCACAGATACGCAGTATTTT. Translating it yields CASSFRLGAGLGTDTQYF.

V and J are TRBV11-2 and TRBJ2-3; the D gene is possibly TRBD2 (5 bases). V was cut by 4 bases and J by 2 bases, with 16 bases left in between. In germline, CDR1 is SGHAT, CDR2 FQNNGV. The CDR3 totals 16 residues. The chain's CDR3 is CASSSYETTSTDTQYF. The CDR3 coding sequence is TGTGCCAGCAGCTCATACGAGACTACCTCCACAGATACGCAGTATTTT.

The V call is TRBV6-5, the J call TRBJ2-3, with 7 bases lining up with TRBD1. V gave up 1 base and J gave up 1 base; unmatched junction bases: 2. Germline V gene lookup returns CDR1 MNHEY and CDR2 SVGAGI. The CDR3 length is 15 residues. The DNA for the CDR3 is TGTGCCAGCAGTTACTATGGGACAGGCACAGATACGCAGTATTTT. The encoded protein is CASSYYGTGTDTQYF.

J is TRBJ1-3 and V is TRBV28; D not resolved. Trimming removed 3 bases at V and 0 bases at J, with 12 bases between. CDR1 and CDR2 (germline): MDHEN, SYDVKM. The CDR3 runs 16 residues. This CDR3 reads CASSLRLLNSGNTIYF. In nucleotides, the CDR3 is TGTGCCAGCAGTTTGCGCCTTCTAAACTCTGGAAACACCATATATTTT.

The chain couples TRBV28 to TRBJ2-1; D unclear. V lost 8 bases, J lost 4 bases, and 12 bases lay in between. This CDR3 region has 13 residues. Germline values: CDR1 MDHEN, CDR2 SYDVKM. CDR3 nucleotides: TGTGCCAGCCTTGATAGAGTGTACAATGAGCAGTTCTTC. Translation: CASLDRVYNEQFF.

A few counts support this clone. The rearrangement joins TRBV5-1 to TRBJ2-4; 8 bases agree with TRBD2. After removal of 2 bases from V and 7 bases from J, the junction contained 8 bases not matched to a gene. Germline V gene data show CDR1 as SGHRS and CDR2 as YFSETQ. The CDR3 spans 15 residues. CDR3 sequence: CASSLGTRDWNIQYF. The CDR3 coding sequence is TGCGCCAGCAGCTTAGGGACTAGAGACTGGAACATTCAGTACTTC.

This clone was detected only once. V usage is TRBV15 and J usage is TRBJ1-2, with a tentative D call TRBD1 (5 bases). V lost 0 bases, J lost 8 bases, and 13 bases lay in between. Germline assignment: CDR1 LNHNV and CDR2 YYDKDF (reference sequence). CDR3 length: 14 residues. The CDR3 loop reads CATSREGARGGYTF. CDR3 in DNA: TGTGCCACCAGCAGAGAAGGGGCAAGGGGAGGCTACACCTTC.

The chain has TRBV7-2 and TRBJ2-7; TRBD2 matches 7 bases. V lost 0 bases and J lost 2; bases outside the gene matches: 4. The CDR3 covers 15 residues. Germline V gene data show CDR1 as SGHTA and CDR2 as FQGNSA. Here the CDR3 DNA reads TGTGCCAGCAGCTTAGCGCTAGCGGCCGCCTACGAGCAGTACTTC. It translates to CASSLALAAAYEQYF.

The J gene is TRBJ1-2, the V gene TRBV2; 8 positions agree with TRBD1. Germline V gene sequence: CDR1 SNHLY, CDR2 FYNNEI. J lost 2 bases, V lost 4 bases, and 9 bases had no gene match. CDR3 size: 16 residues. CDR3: CASSGAGAGGNYGYTF. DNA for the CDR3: TGTGCCAGCAGTGGGGCCGGTGCAGGGGGCAACTATGGCTACACCTTC.

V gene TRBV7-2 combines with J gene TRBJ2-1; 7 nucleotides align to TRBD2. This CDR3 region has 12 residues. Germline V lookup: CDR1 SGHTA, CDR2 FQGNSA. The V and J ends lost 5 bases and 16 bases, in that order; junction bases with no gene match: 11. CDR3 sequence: CASSVGGTKSFF. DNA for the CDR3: TGTGCCAGCAGCGTGGGCGGGACTAAGAGCTTCTTC.

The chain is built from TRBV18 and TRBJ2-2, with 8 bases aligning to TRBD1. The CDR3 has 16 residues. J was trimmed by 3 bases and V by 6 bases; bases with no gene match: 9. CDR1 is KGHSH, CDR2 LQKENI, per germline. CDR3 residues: CASSPRRGQDTGELFF. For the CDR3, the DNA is TGTGCCAGCTCTCCCCGCAGGGGGCAGGACACCGGGGAGCTGTTTTTT. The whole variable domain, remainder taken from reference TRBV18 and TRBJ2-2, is NAGVMQNPRHLVRRRGQEARLRCSPMKGHSHVYWYRQLPEEGLKFMVYLQKENIIDESGMPKERFSAEFPKEGPSILRIQQVVRGDSAAYFCASSPRRGQDTGELFFGEGSRLTVL.

The CDR3 coding sequence is TGTGCCAGCAGCCTTCCGAAAGCGGGGGGCATCGATGAGCAGTTCTTC. This sequence encodes CASSLPKAGGIDEQFF. The rearrangement uses TRBV9 and TRBJ2-1; 9 nucleotides agree with TRBD2. The CDR3 length is 16 residues. CDR1 and CDR2 from the germline V gene are SGDLS and YYNGEE. The J segment lost 8 bases and the V segment lost 4 bases, leaving 13 bases of the junction unmatched. The entire variable domain, with the rest obtained from reference TRBV9 and TRBJ2-1, is as follows: DSGVTQTPKHLITATGQRVTLRCSPRSGDLSVYWYQQSLDQGLQFLIQYYNGEERAKGNILERFSAQQFPDLHSELNLSSLELGDSALYFCASSLPKAGGIDEQFFGPGTRLTVL.